The 17 T cell receptor beta chains in this list originate from one sample, sequenced in a study of control samples from healthy donors and cancer patients. Here immunoSEQ multiplex PCR was the method, and the copy in TCRdb shows in-frame clones only, minus some. The data show approximately 68,000 clones, 83% seen once. Sequencing was performed on blood. The receptor source for this set is a man in his sixties in good health.

There are many counts of this clone. V usage is TRBV30 and J usage is TRBJ1-2, with D hard to call. V lost 4 bases to trimming and J lost 2 bases, with 14 bases between them. The CDR3 has 14 amino acids. In germline, CDR1 is GTSNPN, CDR2 SVGIG (reference sequence). The CDR3: CAWKGRSNNYGYTF. CDR3 sequence (DNA): TGTGCCTGGAAAGGCAGGTCTAACAACTATGGCTACACCTTC.

The chain uses TRBV5-1 and TRBJ1-3; the D is unclear. V was clipped by 6 bases and J by 0 bases, with 16 bases between them. The CDR3 has 16 residues. Germline loops: CDR1 SGHRS, CDR2 YFSETQ. The CDR3 nucleotides read TGCGCCAGCACCCCGTCGTACCGCAGCTCTGGAAACACCATATATTTT. It translates to CASTPSYRSSGNTIYF.

The V and J genes are TRBV2 and TRBJ2-1; 9 positions match TRBD2. V was pared by 7 bases and J by 3 bases, with 7 bases of the junction left unmatched. Per germline, CDR1 SNHLY and CDR2 FYNNEI. This CDR3 has 15 amino acids. The CDR3, as DNA: TGTGCCAGCAAAAAGACTAGCGGAAACTACAATGAGCAGTTCTTC. Protein: CASKKTSGNYNEQFF.

The chain recombines TRBV15 with TRBJ1-2; D is undetermined. This CDR3 has 16 amino acids. Trimming pared 2 bases from V and 5 bases from J, leaving 18 bases between. Germline loops: CDR1 LNHNV, CDR2 YYDKDF (reference sequence). Written as DNA, the CDR3 is TGTGCCACCAGCAGACCCCAGGCGGCAGACCTATATGGCTACACCTTC. This encodes CATSRPQAADLYGYTF. Variable domain in full (rest from reference TRBV15 and TRBJ1-2): DAMVIQNPRYQVTQFGKPVTLSCSQTLNHNVMYWYQQKSSQAPKLLFHYYDKDFNNEADTPDNFQSRRPNTSFCFLDIRSPGLGDTAMYLCATSRPQAADLYGYTFGSGTRLTVV.

This clone was seen many times. J is TRBJ2-1 and V is TRBV11-2; D is unclear. Germline V gene data show CDR1 as SGHAT and CDR2 as FQNNGV. The CDR3 runs 11 residues. Trimming shortened V by 1 base and J by 9 bases, and 4 bases separated the two germline ends. The CDR3 loop reads CASSLGSEQFF. In DNA, the CDR3 is TGTGCCAGCAGCTTAGGAAGTGAGCAGTTCTTC.

The V and J genes are TRBV11-2 and TRBJ1-2; TRBD1 is a possible D gene (5 bases). Trimming left V 8 bases short and J 0 bases short, with 19 bases between. CDR1 and CDR2 from the germline V gene are SGHAT and FQNNGV. The CDR3 length is 16 residues. CDR3 nucleotides: TGTGCCAGCTCCCCTTCGCAGGGCAGACCTAACTATGGCTACACCTTC. Protein product: CASSPSQGRPNYGYTF.

To note about this clone: The same CDR3 can be traced to other DNA sequences in this sample. The V call is TRBV19, the J call TRBJ2-3; 9 bases align to TRBD1. The CDR3 is made up of 14 amino acids. Losses at the gene ends were 6 bases for V and 3 bases for J; bases not matched to a gene: 4. From germline, CDR1 is LNHDA and CDR2 SQIVND (reference sequence). CDR3 DNA: TGTGCCAGTAGGGACAGGGGAAGGACAGATACGCAGTATTTT. It specifies CASRDRGRTDTQYF.

The J gene is TRBJ2-1, the V gene TRBV7-9; TRBD2 agrees at 8 bases. The CDR3 extends over 16 amino acids. V lost 5 bases and J lost 0; bases outside the gene matches: 6. Germline CDR1 reads SEHNR; CDR2 reads FQNEAQ (reference sequence). The CDR3 here is CASSKSGGSSYNEQFF. CDR3 coding DNA: TGTGCCAGCAGCAAGAGCGGGGGCAGCTCCTACAATGAGCAGTTCTTC.

This clone appeared once. The genes are TRBV27 and TRBJ2-3; no clear D. In germline, CDR1 is MNHEY, CDR2 SMNVEV (reference sequence). The CDR3 has 16 amino acids. The germline V and J ends were trimmed by 6 bases and 7 bases, with 23 bases remaining between them. The chain's CDR3 is CASRTYTGQQQYTQYF. The DNA of the CDR3 is TGTGCCAGCAGGACATATACGGGCCAACAGCAGTATACGCAGTATTTT.

This sequence joins TRBV7-3 and TRBJ2-7, with 7 bases aligning to TRBD1. Per germline, CDR1 SGHTA and CDR2 FQGTGA. CDR3 length equals 13 residues. J was trimmed by 2 bases and V by 2 bases; bases with no gene match: 0. Here the CDR3 reads CASSLGTAYEQYF. The CDR3 nucleotides read TGTGCCAGCAGCTTAGGGACAGCCTACGAGCAGTACTTC. Using reference TRBV7-3 and TRBJ2-7 for the parts outside the CDR3, the full variable domain is GAGVSQTPSNKVTEKGKYVELRCDPISGHTALYWYRQSLGQGPEFLIYFQGTGAADDSGLPNDRFFAVRPEGSVSTLKIQRTERGDSAVYLCASSLGTAYEQYFGPGTRLTVT.

The count of this clone is one. The V gene is TRBV9, the J gene TRBJ2-3; D unresolved. The CDR3 is 12 residues long. Trimming removed 0 bases from V and 10 bases from J, with 9 bases in between. In germline, CDR1 is SGDLS, CDR2 YYNGEE. The CDR3 coding sequence is TGTGCCAGCAGCGTAGGCTCCTATCCGCAGTATTTT. The encoded protein is CASSVGSYPQYF.

The genes are TRBV7-8 and TRBJ1-4; D gene uncertain. The length of the CDR3 is 12 residues. Germline V lookup: CDR1 SGHVS, CDR2 FQNEAQ. V was cut by 5 bases and J by 3 bases, with 4 bases left in between. This chain's CDR3 is CASSLANEKLFF. CDR3 nucleotide sequence: TGTGCCAGCAGCCTCGCTAATGAAAAACTGTTTTTT. The entire variable domain, with the rest obtained from reference TRBV7-8 and TRBJ1-4, is as follows: GAGVSQSPRYKVAKRGQDVALRCDPISGHVSLFWYQQALGQGPEFLTYFQNEAQLDKSGLPSDRFFAERPEGSVSTLKIQRTQQEDSAVYLCASSLANEKLFFGSGTQLSVL.

This rearrangement joins TRBV27 to TRBJ2-1, with 7 nucleotides matching TRBD2. The CDR3 runs 15 residues. V was pared by 2 bases and J by 6 bases, with 7 bases of the junction left unmatched. Germline V gene data show CDR1 as MNHEY and CDR2 as SMNVEV (reference sequence). The DNA for the CDR3 is TGTGCCAGCAGTTTAGGGGCTAGCGGAGTCAATGAGCAGTTCTTC. Translated: CASSLGASGVNEQFF.

The V and J genes are TRBV4-1 and TRBJ1-6; tentative D call: TRBD1 (5 bases). This CDR3 is built from 13 residues. Trimming left V 4 bases short and J 6 bases short, with 7 bases between. Germline values: CDR1 MGHRA, CDR2 YSYEKL. The CDR3 is CASSPGANSPLHF. The CDR3 region has the DNA TGCGCCAGCAGCCCCGGGGCTAATTCACCCCTCCACTTT.

The rearrangement links TRBV7-9 to TRBJ2-1; TRBD2 matches 10 bases. Unmatched junction bases numbered 16, after V lost 0 bases and J lost 8 bases. CDR3 length equals 19 residues. Looked up from germline, CDR1 is SEHNR and CDR2 is FQNEAQ (reference sequence). The chain's CDR3 is CASSLALFVASGSCYEQFF. For the CDR3, the DNA is TGTGCCAGCAGCTTAGCCTTATTTGTGGCTAGCGGGAGTTGCTATGAGCAGTTCTTC.

The rearrangement uses TRBV12-3 or TRBV12-4 and TRBJ2-1; perhaps TRBD2 as D (6 bases). There are 13 residues in the CDR3. Trimming cost V 9 bases and J 6 bases, with 15 bases left between them. In DNA form, the CDR3 reads TGTGCCAGAAAGACGGGAGCGGGCAATGAGCAGTTCTTC. The encoded protein is CARKTGAGNEQFF.

This clone has only a few counts. This chain uses TRBV18 with TRBJ2-1, with D possibly TRBD1 on 6 matching bases. Deletions cut 1 base from V and 4 bases from J, with 14 bases between. The CDR3 has 16 residues. Germline V gene sequence: CDR1 KGHSH, CDR2 LQKENI. CDR3 in DNA: TGTGCCAGCTCACCACGTTCAGAAGGGGGATACAATGAGCAGTTCTTC. Translation: CASSPRSEGGYNEQFF.